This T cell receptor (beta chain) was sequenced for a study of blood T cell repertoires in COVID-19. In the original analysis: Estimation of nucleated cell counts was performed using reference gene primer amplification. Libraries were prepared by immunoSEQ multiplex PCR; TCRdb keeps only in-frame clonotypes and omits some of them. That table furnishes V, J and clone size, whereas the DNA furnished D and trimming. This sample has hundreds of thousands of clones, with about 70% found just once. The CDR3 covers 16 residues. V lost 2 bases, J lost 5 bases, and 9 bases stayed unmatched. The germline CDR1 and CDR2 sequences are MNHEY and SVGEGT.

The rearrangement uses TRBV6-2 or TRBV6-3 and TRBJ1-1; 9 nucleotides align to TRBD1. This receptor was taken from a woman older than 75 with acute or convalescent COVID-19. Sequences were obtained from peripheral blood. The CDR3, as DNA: TGTGCCAGCAGTTACGCTCTGGGACAGGGCAAGACTGAAGCTTTCTTT. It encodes CASSYALGQGKTEAFF.